This T cell receptor beta chain was recorded in a study of cytomegalovirus exposure and HLA in healthy donors (dated by TCRdb to about 2017). With regard to the full study: An earlier analysis of more than 550 of the donors reported approximately 260 Gb of sequence data and 117 million unique TCR beta sequences obtained from around 190 million T cells. The study was designed to test whether signatures of past pathogen exposure could be identified by cataloging public T cell receptors. Rather than using new phenotypic data, the later analysis identified candidate immune exposures from TCR beta sequences and from how often those sequences occurred across donors. Typing coverage varied by locus: roughly 629-630 donors for A, B, C, DRB1 and DQB1; roughly 560 for DQA1; around 610 for DPA1; approximately 450 for DPB1. To decide whether each TCR beta V gene segment behaved as functional or pseudogenic, an earlier analysis of approximately 590 of the donors relied on high-throughput TCR beta sequencing. Roughly 5 DR-DQ haplotypes were handled as single units for association and clustering, since linkage in the cohort was strong. The study profiled the T cell repertoires of around 700 subjects by immunosequencing and related them to cytomegalovirus serostatus. Among the roughly 390 genotyped donors, approximately 77% belonged to the genetic ancestry cluster associated with self-reported Caucasian donors. A later genetic analysis used genome-wide SNP genotypes for 398 of the 666 donors, treating that subset as a discovery cohort. Among about 390 genotyped donors of the cohort, an average of about 240,000 unique TCR beta nucleotide sequences were sequenced per donor, around 18% of them non-productive. Approximately 300 gigabases of sequencing data and approximately 92 million unique TCR sequences made up an early release that covered approximately 700 HLA-typed donors. Every discovery cohort repertoire had been produced on one sequencing platform. Donor age, sex, ethnicity and CMV serostatus were collected together with the repertoire data. High-throughput TCR immunosequencing, statistical association of individual TCRs with disease status, and machine learning were combined to predict cytomegalovirus infection status. HLA typing covered class I and class II loci at four-digit resolution. To study patterns of TCR occurrence, a later analysis re-analyzed previously published TCR beta repertoires from around 700 donors and added high-resolution HLA genotyping. A separate validation cohort of some 130 different subjects was used in addition to the approximately 670-subject first cohort. Findings and caveats that apply to the study as a whole: The classifier was reported to diagnose cytomegalovirus status with high specificity and sensitivity in both the original cohort and the validation cohort. A later analysis found that TCR association rates varied across HLA loci, with DRB1 alleles showing the most associated TCRs and HLA-C alleles the fewest. In a later genetic analysis, fewer N-insertions in productive TCRs were reported among donors in an Asian-associated ancestry cluster than the approximately 710-donor mean. V-gene and J-gene trimming of TCR beta chains was associated with a missense DCLRE1C variant in a later genetic analysis, and the association was replicated in an independent cohort. Compared with equally common non-associated chains, HLA-associated TCR beta chains in a later analysis were more clonally expanded and had lower generation probabilities. In vitro tests confirmed that three of the cytomegalovirus-associated TCR beta chains recognize cytomegalovirus antigens. Because some donors lacked HLA typing at each locus, the association tests relied only on the typed subset. In a later analysis, 16,951 TCR beta sequences were associated with specific HLA alleles at a false discovery rate of 0.05. A cluster of highly shared sequence variants was judged likely to be a technical artifact of the sequencing pipeline. Because the 87-base-pair reads could not distinguish some IMGT-functional V segments, including TRBV6-2 and TRBV6-3, those segments were excluded. The study gave a list of 150 to 200 TCR beta chains associated with cytomegalovirus. This cohort had only TCR beta chains sequenced, and the lack of alpha or paired-chain data limited which features could be detected. The presence/absence analyses assumed that sequencing depth was roughly uniform across donors, and that assumption may not be true. A further reported finding was that TCR beta sequences accurately predicted the HLA-A and HLA-B alleles for most subjects in the first cohort. Broadly in line with IMGT annotations, most TCR beta V segments showed up in productive rearrangements about 87% or about 30% of the time in an earlier analysis of about 500 of the donors. Linkage disequilibrium might explain the correlated functional status among segregating V segments, but an unknown experimental factor could not be ruled out. According to the authors, the approach could potentially be generalized to other disease states and immunological phenotypes. In a later analysis, several top co-occurrence clusters were reported to appear linked to parvovirus B19, influenza, CMV and Epstein-Barr virus. For the cohort, immune exposure information was limited to CMV serostatus. Most TCR sequences were seen in very few donors, while some public TCRs were found in many individuals. A later analysis found that most CMV-associated TCR beta chains appeared HLA-restricted, with HLA associations seemingly driven largely by CMV exposure. Strong co-occurrence of HLA alleles, especially DR and DQ, made assigning TCR associations to individual alleles difficult. Because counts were too low, more than 15 rarely observed V segments, including chromosome 9 orphons, were excluded from the earlier analysis of some 590 of the donors.

The cohort was made up of under 800 healthy bone marrow donors. Cohort members were all nominally healthy when sampled, although unrecorded immune exposures were likely present. The donor was CMV seronegative and was included in the group of several hundred seronegative cohort members. A peripheral blood sample was provided by each donor, and peripheral blood mononuclear cells were used for TCR beta sequencing. The Qiagen DNeasy Blood Extraction Kit was used to extract genomic DNA from the blood cell samples. In the germline V gene, CDR1 corresponds to SNHLY and CDR2 to FYNNEI. Ends trimmed: V by 3 bases, J by 7 bases; bases unmatched to a gene: 7. Taken from cysteine to phenylalanine, the CDR3 has 15 residues. Just CDR3 DNA is preserved here, 45 bases in frame from base 1. To note about this clone: Its antigen has not been determined. No much larger clonotype is one base removed from it; base qualities were not supplied.

The library was prepared using the immunoSEQ multiplex PCR assay. A mixture of 60 forward primers for TCR Vbeta segments and 13 reverse primers for TCR Jbeta segments was used in the multiplex PCR. The CDR3 region of rearranged TCR beta genes was amplified from genomic DNA with a multiplex PCR assay. Amplified TCR beta libraries were sequenced as 87-base-pair reads on the Illumina HiSeq System. In the original analysis: A later analysis counted approximately 74 million unique TCR beta chains across the approximately 700 repertoires, and approximately 11 million of these chains were shared by at least two donors. Raw reads were error-corrected and collapsed into unique sequences by a nearest-neighbor algorithm in which closely related sequences were merged to remove PCR and sequencing errors. CDR3 sequences were aligned to IMGT reference sequences to assign V, D and J gene segments. Each retained sequence needed at least a six-nucleotide match to both a V gene segment and a J gene segment. Rearrangements were classified as productive when the CDR3 lacked stop codons and remained in frame with V and J, and all other rearrangements were classified as non-productive. CDR3 was defined by IMGT convention, running from the second conserved V-encoded cysteine to the conserved J-encoded phenylalanine. The earlier analysis of 587 of the donors excluded sequences that lacked an unambiguous match to a single V gene segment. In an earlier analysis of approximately 550 of the donors, V segments were called functional above 56.7% productive rearrangements and were called segregating when the between-donor standard deviation exceeded 5%. A statistical classification framework was built to diagnose cytomegalovirus status from the catalog of TCR beta chain sequences. A later analysis assigned V and J genes by comparing TCR nucleotide sequences with IMGT/GENE-DB human TR gene sequences. A later analysis assigned CDR3 sequences and most-parsimonious VDJ recombination scenarios with the TCRdist pipeline. A later analysis defined each TCR beta chain by its CDR3 amino acid sequence plus V-gene family, and excluded reads lacking a unique V-gene family. A later analysis removed several hundred highly shared, low-generation-probability nucleotide sequences to deal with suspected cross-contamination and a sequencing artifact. A later analysis calculated a clonal expansion index for each public chain from normalized within-repertoire ranks of inferred template counts. In a later analysis, generation probabilities were computed with a VDJ recombination model fitted to out-of-frame rearrangements, and the resulting probabilities were checked against IGoR. In a later analysis, TCR-TCR, TCR-HLA and TCR-CMV co-occurrence was scored with hypergeometric tests, and a repertoire-size bias correction was applied to TCR pairs. In a later analysis, false discovery rates were estimated by permuting HLA or CMV assignments 20 times. In a later analysis, co-occurring TCRs were grouped using DBSCAN, with TCRdist sequence similarity added in when clustering inside HLA-allele-positive subsets. For co-occurrence clustering, repertoires with fewer than 30,000 or more than 120,000 public chains were excluded, along with four or five repertoires with anomalous nucleotide sharing. In its TCRdb copy, this immuneACCESS table keeps in-frame sequences only and misses some clones. Where compared with another copy, unresolved V genes explain less than half of these, and the others have no known cause. The V and J calls and clone size are taken from that table; D and trimming were inferred from the DNA. The sample table contains about 140,000 clones; only one count was recorded for roughly 80% of them. Of the sample, roughly 4.5% is held by the ten largest clones.

The sequence was obtained from a man aged 35-49 years in good health and CMV-seronegative. Sequenced: PBMCs. The chain joins TRBV2 to TRBJ2-1; the central 9 bases match TRBD2. The sequenced DNA is TGTGCCAGCAGTGATTGGGCGGGGGGGCCAAATGAGCAGTTCTTC. This is translated as CASSDWAGGPNEQFF.